A single sample is the source of the 25 T cell receptor beta chains below, sequenced in a study of tumor and adjacent non-tumor tissue in lung cancer. The template was RNA from unsorted bulk tissue. A modified ARM-PCR protocol with three rounds of nested PCR amplified TCRbeta. TCRdb itself ran the multiplex PCR reads through MiXCR, one entry per CDR3 protein. The sample records more than 75,000 distinct CDR3 sequences, around 70% being singletons. Sequenced input: lung tumor tissue. The source of these receptors is an older woman with non-small cell lung cancer.

Details on this clonotype: Given a much more abundant clone one base away, this may be a read error. This chain uses TRBV28 with TRBJ2-7, with TRBD1 matching 8 bases. Germline CDR1 and CDR2: MDHEN and SYDVKM. The CDR3 is 16 residues long. CDR3 in amino acids: CVSSPLRDRSSYEQYF. The CDR3 DNA reads as TGTGTCAGCAGTCCTCTGAGGGACAGGAGCTCCTACGAGCAGTACTTC.

Concerning this clonotype: Possible read error: a much larger clone is one base away. The chain is built from TRBV5-1 and TRBJ2-7; 10 nucleotides line up with TRBD1. The CDR3 runs 15 residues. Germline CDR1 and CDR2: SGHRS and YFSETQ. The CDR3 region is CASSVGRGQGFEEYF. The CDR3 nucleotides read TGCGCCAGCAGCGTGGGCCGGGGACAGGGGTTCGAGGAGTACTTC.

A note on this clonotype: This sequence may be a read error, since a much larger clone differs from it by one base. The chain uses TRBV20-1 and TRBJ2-7; maybe TRBD2 (6 bases). The CDR3 is 14 residues long. Germline CDR1 reads DFQATT; CDR2 reads SNEGSKA (reference sequence). The DNA of the CDR3 is TGCATTGCTTCGCGGGACTTGGAACTCCACGAGCAGTACTTC. As protein: CIASRDLELHEQYF.

V and J are TRBV12-3 or TRBV12-4 and TRBJ2-7, with 7 bases lining up with TRBD2. Trimming cost V 5 bases and J 4 bases; bases outside gene matches: 14. This CDR3 is 16 amino acids long. CDR3 loop: CASSLVGGLRPYEQYF. In nucleotides, the CDR3 is TGTGCCAGCAGTCTAGTGGGGGGGTTGCGCCCATACGAGCAGTACTTC.

This clonotype occurred once. CDR3 DNA sequence: TGCAGCGCCCAAGGGTGGATCCAGCTAAGGGGCCACACCTTC. Translated, it gives CSAQGWIQLRGHTF. The chain links TRBV29-1 to TRBJ1-2; weak D call: TRBD1 (5 bases). The CDR3 totals 14 residues. Trimming took 7 bases from V and 12 from J, leaving 27 bases between them. The V gene's germline CDR1 is SQVTM and CDR2 ANQGSEA.

This clonotype was detected many times. This sequence joins TRBV14 and TRBJ2-1; no firm D call. The V and J ends lost 1 base and 13 bases respectively, with 14 bases between them. The CDR3 is 13 amino acids. Germline assignment: CDR1 SGHDN and CDR2 FVKESK. In DNA, the CDR3 is TGTGCCAGCAGCCAAGGGCTCAGGCTCAACCAGTTCTTC. It specifies CASSQGLRLNQFF. Filled out from reference TRBV14 and TRBJ2-1, the complete variable domain reads EAGVTQFPSHSVIEKGQTVTLRCDPISGHDNLYWYRRVMGKEIKFLLHFVKESKQDESGMPNNRFLAERTGGTYSTLKVQPAELEDSGVYFCASSQGLRLNQFFGPGTRLTVL.

This clonotype was detected a few times. One base away lies a much larger clone, so this may be a sequencing read error. The missing conserved phenylalanine or tryptophan at the end of this CDR3 makes a read error likely. The V gene is TRBV5-1, the J gene TRBJ2-1; the D is unclear. In germline, CDR1 is SGHRS, CDR2 YFSETQ. Trimming pared 3 bases from V and 3 bases from J, leaving 1 base between. This CDR3 has 11 amino acids. CDR3 protein: CASSYYNEQFL. The CDR3 coding sequence is TGCGCCAGCAGCTACTACAATGAGCAGTTCCTC.

This clonotype was counted between two and nine times. The V and J genes are TRBV28 and TRBJ2-7; 9 nucleotides agree with TRBD1. This CDR3 contains 13 residues. The V and J ends lost 9 bases and 3 bases, in that order; junction bases with no gene match: 6. Germline CDR1 and CDR2: MDHEN and SYDVKM. CDR3 nucleotides: TGTGCCAGGAGACAGGGGGGAGTCTACGAGCAGTACTTC. Translation: CARRQGGVYEQYF.

The V call is TRBV28, the J call TRBJ1-1; D is ambiguous. V lost 8 bases and J lost 1, with 8 bases in between. Germline assignment: CDR1 MDHEN and CDR2 SYDVKM. This CDR3 comprises 12 residues. The CDR3 loop reads CASGRRNTEAFF. The CDR3 bases are TGTGCCAGCGGAAGAAGGAACACTGAAGCTTTCTTT.

In its sample, this clonotype was seen once. Given the absence of the conserved phenylalanine or tryptophan at the CDR3 end, a read error is likely. Because the CDR3's place on the DNA is in doubt, the DNA is left out and the CDR3 is given as listed by TCRdb. The chain uses TRBV6-5 and TRBJ2-1. The CDR3 extends over 13 residues, inclusive of both ends. The germline gives CDR1 MNHEY, CDR2 SVGAGI. CDR3 in amino acids: CASSFLANNEQLS.

Of note for this clonotype: No conserved phenylalanine or tryptophan is present at the end of the CDR3, so a read error is the likely explanation. The chain links TRBV29-1 to TRBJ1-2; TRBD1 matches at 7 bases. Germline V gene lookup returns CDR1 SQVTM and CDR2 ANQGSEA. The CDR3 is 13 amino acids. The CDR3 DNA follows: TGCGGCGTTGAGCTAAGGACAGGTGGAGGCTACACCTCC. Its translation is CGVELRTGGGYTS.

This clonotype was counted ten times or more. The chain couples TRBV28 to TRBJ1-2; D is perhaps TRBD1 (6 bases). CDR3 size: 15 residues. Trimming shortened V by 2 bases and J by 0 bases, and 10 bases separated the two germline ends. Germline CDR1 MDHEN, CDR2 SYDVKM. The CDR3 coding sequence is TGTGCCAGCAGTTTACCAGGGGTGACTAACTATGGCTACACCTTC. Protein: CASSLPGVTNYGYTF.

This clonotype was picked up many times. This sequence joins TRBV20-1 and TRBJ2-1; 7 bases fit TRBD2. After removal of 6 bases from V and 1 base from J, the junction contained 12 bases not matched to a gene. The CDR3 runs 16 residues. The germline V gene has CDR1 DFQATT and CDR2 SNEGSKA (reference sequence). For the CDR3, the DNA is TGCAGTGCCACCGTGCTACGGGAGGAGTCCTACAATGAGCAGTTCTTC. This sequence encodes CSATVLREESYNEQFF.

This clonotype was counted between two and nine times. A much more abundant neighbour one base away suggests this may be a read error. The chain uses TRBV5-4 and TRBJ1-4; TRBD1 might be the D (6 bases). Germline lookup yields CDR1 SGHNT and CDR2 YYREEE (reference sequence). Trimming took 0 bases from V and 8 from J, leaving 20 bases between them. The CDR3 covers 17 residues. The DNA of the CDR3 is TGTGCCAGCAGCTTGGGACAGGAGGCGACCCTGTCGGAAAAACTGTTTTTT. Its protein is CASSLGQEATLSEKLFF.

Details on this clonotype: As the CDR3 is not closed by the conserved phenylalanine or tryptophan, this likely results from a read error. The rearrangement uses TRBV29-1 and TRBJ2-7; TRBD1 aligns across 9 bases. V gave up 8 bases and J gave up 6 bases; unmatched junction bases: 20. The CDR3 is 16 residues long. CDR1 is SQVTM and CDR2 is ANQGSEA in the germline V gene. In DNA form, the CDR3 reads TGCAGCCTTTGTAGGACAGGGGTAGTTTATATTCGCGAGCAGTACTTG. Protein product: CSLCRTGVVYIREQYL.

On this clonotype itself: The junction differs from germline at one of its ends, possibly a read error. This rearrangement joins TRBV6-6 to TRBJ1-2, with D hard to call. Germline V lookup: CDR1 MNHNY, CDR2 SVGAGI (reference sequence). This CDR3 is built from 11 residues. In DNA form, the CDR3 reads TGTGCCAACAGTTACTCGGGTGGCTACTCCTTC. It codes for CANSYSGGYSF.

This clonotype was seen repeatedly, ten times or more. V and J are TRBV5-1 and TRBJ1-1; 11 bases map to TRBD1. Germline V lookup: CDR1 SGHRS, CDR2 YFSETQ. The length of the CDR3 is 15 residues. V lost 4 bases and J lost 5; bases outside the gene matches: 7. The CDR3 sequence: CASSTDRGQGTEAFF. The CDR3 bases are TGCGCCAGCAGCACGGACAGGGGGCAGGGAACTGAAGCTTTCTTT.

The genes are TRBV4-2 and TRBJ2-7; TRBD2 matches at 8 bases. The germline gives CDR1 LGHNA, CDR2 YNFKEQ. This CDR3 contains 17 residues. Germline trimming cut 2 bases from V and 5 bases from J; bases unmatched to any gene: 14. The CDR3 DNA follows: TGTGCCAGCAGCCAATACCCGGGAGGGACATGGCTAAACGAGCAGTACTTC. This gives the protein CASSQYPGGTWLNEQYF.

V and J are TRBV11-1 and TRBJ2-7; 8 positions match TRBD2. V was pared by 2 bases and J by 9 bases, with 15 bases of the junction left unmatched. Germline V gives CDR1 SGHAT, CDR2 FQDESV (reference sequence). The CDR3 is 16 amino acids. The CDR3 DNA sequence: TGTGCCAGCAGCTTATCCCGCGGGAGGACGACCTACAGGCAGTACTTC. Translating gives CASSLSRGRTTYRQYF.

This clonotype occurred once. The chain couples TRBV4-2 to TRBJ2-1; D not certain. The CDR3 runs 18 residues. Deletions cut 0 bases from V and 5 bases from J, with 20 bases between. Germline V gene lookup returns CDR1 LGHNA and CDR2 YNFKEQ. CDR3 DNA sequence: TGTGCCAGCAGCCAAGATATCGGCGGATCTACAAGCCACAATGAGCAGTTCTTC. Translating gives CASSQDIGGSTSHNEQFF.

Regarding this clonotype: The conserved closing phenylalanine or tryptophan is absent in this CDR3, likely reflecting a read error. The chain carries TRBV28 and TRBJ2-5; TRBD1 matches 8 bases. Germline V gene lookup returns CDR1 MDHEN and CDR2 SYDVKM. The ends lost 6 bases at V and 4 bases at J; junction bases unmatched: 13. This CDR3 spans 16 amino acids. The CDR3 sequence is CASSPRQGAVSETQYL. The DNA for the CDR3 is TGTGCCAGCAGCCCCCGTCAGGGGGCGGTTTCAGAGACCCAGTACTTA.

This clonotype has more than one count but fewer than ten. Since no conserved phenylalanine or tryptophan closes the CDR3, a read error is the likely cause. The DNA is left out, because the CDR3 cannot be placed on it with certainty; the CDR3 is given as TCRdb lists it. The chain uses TRBV6-5 and TRBJ1-1; the table calls TRBD1, which could not be checked here. CDR1 is MNHEY, CDR2 SVGAGI, per germline. Inclusive of both ends, the CDR3 amounts to 13 amino acids. The CDR3 spells CASSYPAGAETFL.

This clonotype was counted once. J is TRBJ2-2 and V is TRBV10-3; no firm D call. V lost 1 base to trimming and J lost 6 bases, with 15 bases between them. The length of the CDR3 is 16 residues. Germline lookup yields CDR1 ENHRY and CDR2 SYGVKD. CDR3 coding DNA: TGTGCCATCAGTGAGTTGGGCAGAACAAACGCCGGGGAGCTGTTTTTT. It specifies CAISELGRTNAGELFF.

With respect to this clonotype: Relative to the germline gene, one junction end is altered; a read error may explain this. V is TRBV6-2 or TRBV6-3 and J is TRBJ2-1; a possible D gene is TRBD2 (6 bases). The CDR3 spans 16 residues. Germline-derived CDR1 and CDR2 are MNHEY and SVGEGT. CDR3 protein: CGSSRRGSGSYNEQFF. The CDR3 coding sequence is TGTGGCAGCAGTCGGCGGGGCTCCGGCTCCTACAATGAGCAGTTCTTC.

Turning to this clonotype: An end of the junction does not agree with germline; a read error may underlie this. The chain links TRBV5-1 to TRBJ2-2; D is tentatively TRBD1 or TRBD2 (6 bases each). This CDR3 has 15 amino acids. From germline, CDR1 is SGHRS and CDR2 YFSETQ. CDR3 sequence reads: CASSTGQYHTGGLFF. CDR3 coding DNA: TGCGCCAGCAGCACTGGACAGTACCACACCGGGGGGCTGTTTTTT.